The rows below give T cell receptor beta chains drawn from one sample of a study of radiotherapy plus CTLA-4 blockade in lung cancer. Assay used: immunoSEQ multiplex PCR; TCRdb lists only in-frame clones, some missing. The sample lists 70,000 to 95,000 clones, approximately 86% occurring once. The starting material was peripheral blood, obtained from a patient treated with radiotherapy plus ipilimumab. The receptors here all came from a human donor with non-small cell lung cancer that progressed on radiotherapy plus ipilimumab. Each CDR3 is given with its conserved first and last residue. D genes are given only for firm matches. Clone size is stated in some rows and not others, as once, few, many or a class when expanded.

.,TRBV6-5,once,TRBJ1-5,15,TGTGCCAGCAGTTACAGTATTAGTAGCAATCAGCCCCAGCATTTT,CASSYSISSNQPQHF
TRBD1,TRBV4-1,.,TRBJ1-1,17,TGCGCCAGCAGCCCCCCGCGGGGCAGGGGGGATAACACTGAAGCTTTCTTT,CASSPPRGRGDNTEAFF
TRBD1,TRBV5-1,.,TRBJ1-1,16,TGCGCCAGCACTCGTCTTGGACAGGGAAGGAACACTGAAGCTTTCTTT,CASTRLGQGRNTEAFF
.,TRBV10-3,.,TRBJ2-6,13,TGTGCCATCAGTGAGTCTGGGGCCAACGTCCTGACTTTC,CAISESGANVLTF
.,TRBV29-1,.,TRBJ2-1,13,TGCAGCGTTCGGGGCGGGGGCTTCCACGAGCAGTTCTTC,CSVRGGGFHEQFF
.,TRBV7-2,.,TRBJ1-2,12,TGTGCCAGCAGCTTTGGATACTATGGCTACACCTTC,CASSFGYYGYTF
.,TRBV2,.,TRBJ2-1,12,TGTGCCAGCTCAGTTAGTCACAATGAGCAGTTCTTC,CASSVSHNEQFF
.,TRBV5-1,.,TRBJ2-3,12,TGCGCCAGCAGCCCATACACAGATACGCAGTATTTT,CASSPYTDTQYF
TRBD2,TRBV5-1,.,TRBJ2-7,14,TGCGCCAGCAGCTTTGGGCAGGGAGGGTACGAGCAGTACTTC,CASSFGQGGYEQYF
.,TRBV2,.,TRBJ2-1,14,TGTGCCAGCAGTGAAGGGTACCCCTACAATGAGCAGTTCTTC,CASSEGYPYNEQFF
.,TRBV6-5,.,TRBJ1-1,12,TGTGCCAGCGGACAAATTTTCACTGAAGCTTTCTTT,CASGQIFTEAFF
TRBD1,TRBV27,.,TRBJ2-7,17,TGTGCCAGCAGTTCATCCGGACAGGGGATATCCTCCTACGAGCAGTACTTC,CASSSSGQGISSYEQYF
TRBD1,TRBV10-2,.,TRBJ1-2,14,TGCGCCAGCACCGTACAGGGGGAAATTGATGGCTACACCTTC,CASTVQGEIDGYTF
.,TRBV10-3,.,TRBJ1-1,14,TGTGCCATCAGTGAGGGGCCAGGGTTTACTGAAGCTTTCTTT,CAISEGPGFTEAFF
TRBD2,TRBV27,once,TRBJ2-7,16,TGTGCCAGCAGTTTAAATGGGAGGGATTCCCGGGGGGAGCAGTACTTC,CASSLNGRDSRGEQYF
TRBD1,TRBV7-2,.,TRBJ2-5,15,TGTGCCAGCAGCTTGACCACAGGGGGGCAAGAGACCCAGTACTTC,CASSLTTGGQETQYF
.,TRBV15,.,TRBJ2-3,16,TGTGCCACCAGCAGAGATAGGAGGGGGGCCACAGATACGCAGTATTTT,CATSRDRRGATDTQYF
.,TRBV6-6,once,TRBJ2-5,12,TGTGCCAGCGGCTTGGGTGAAGAGACCCAGTACTTC,CASGLGEETQYF
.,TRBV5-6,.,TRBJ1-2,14,TGTGCCAGCAGCCACGTACAGGGTTCCCGGGGCTACACCTTC,CASSHVQGSRGYTF
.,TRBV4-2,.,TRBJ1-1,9,TGTGCCAGCAGCCTAGAGGTTTTCTTT,CASSLEVFF
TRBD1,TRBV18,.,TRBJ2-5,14,TGTGCCAGCTCACCCAACAGGGGCCAAGAGACCCAGTACTTC,CASSPNRGQETQYF
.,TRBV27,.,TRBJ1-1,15,TGTGCCAGCAGTCCCCCCGGGGATAGATACACTGAAGCTTTCTTT,CASSPPGDRYTEAFF
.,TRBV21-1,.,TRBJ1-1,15,TGTGCCAGCAGCAAGTGGACGGAGGGGAACACTGAAGCTTTCTTT,CASSKWTEGNTEAFF
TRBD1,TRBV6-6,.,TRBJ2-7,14,TGTGCCAGCAGTTACTCCCAGGGGGCGGTCGAGCAGTACTTC,CASSYSQGAVEQYF
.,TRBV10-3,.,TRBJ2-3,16,TGTGCCATCGGAGGGGGGCTAGCAACCCGTTCGGATACGCAGTATTTT,CAIGGGLATRSDTQYF
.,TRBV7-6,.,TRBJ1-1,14,TGTGCCAGCACCCTTGGGGGTTTGGACACTGAAGCTTTCTTT,CASTLGGLDTEAFF
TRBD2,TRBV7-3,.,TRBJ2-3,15,TGTGCCAGCAGCACAAGCGGGGGGGCCTCAGATACGCAGTATTTT,CASSTSGGASDTQYF